A selection of T cell receptor beta chains follows, all from one sample in a study of blood T cells in healthy people across ages. TCRdb itself ran the 5' RACE reads through MiXCR, one entry per CDR3 protein. In the table there are 500,000 to 550,000 distinct CDR3 sequences, 24% of which are singletons. These records were also assigned to another study, of T cells of mothers and their children.

The sample consisted of blood. Receptors originate from a boy aged 10-17 years in good health. Each CDR3 is given with its conserved first and last residue. D genes are given only for firm matches. Expanded clones get a size class; other rows say once, few or many, or leave the size out.

>TRBJ2-7|TRBV12-3/TRBV12-4|TRBD2|NA
CASSPGLAGTEQYF
TGTGCCAGCAGTCCCGGACTAGCGGGCACCGAGCAGTACTTC
>TRBJ2-1|TRBV7-9|NA|few
CASSFLEGSPMGDEQFF
TGTGCCAGCAGCTTCCTAGAGGGCAGTCCTATGGGGGATGAGCAGTTCTTC
>TRBJ2-1|TRBV9|TRBD2|few
CASSAPTSYYNEQFF
TGTGCCAGCAGCGCTCCGACTAGCTATTACAATGAGCAGTTCTTC
>TRBJ2-3|TRBV5-1|NA|few
CASSSFRDTDTDTQYF
TGTGCCAGCAGCTCATTCCGGGACACCGACACAGATACGCAGTATTTT
>TRBJ1-2|TRBV28|NA|few
CASRDPGRKNYGYTF
TGTGCCAGCAGAGATCCGGGGCGGAAGAACTATGGCTACACCTTC
>TRBJ2-1|TRBV7-9|TRBD2|few
CASSLLSLTSGDRYNEQFF
TGTGCCAGCAGCTTACTTTCCTTAACTAGCGGGGACCGCTACAATGAGCAGTTCTTC
>TRBJ2-5|TRBV20-1|TRBD1|few
CSAKEQGLGETQYF
TGCAGTGCTAAAGAACAGGGGTTGGGGGAGACCCAGTACTTC
>TRBJ2-7|TRBV20-1|NA|NA
CSAQLSYEQYF
TGCAGTGCCCAGCTTTCCTACGAGCAGTACTTC
>TRBJ2-3|TRBV11-2|NA|NA
CASSFGPKGTDTQYF
TGTGCCAGCAGCTTCGGACCCAAGGGCACAGATACGCAGTATTTT
>TRBJ2-5|TRBV3-1|NA|few
CASSPNSNSAQYF
TGTGCCAGCAGCCCAAATTCTAATAGCGCCCAGTACTTC
>TRBJ2-1|TRBV6-1|TRBD2|few
CASTEGTSGEISYNEQFF
TGTGCCAGCACCGAGGGGACTAGCGGGGAGATATCCTACAATGAGCAGTTCTTC